This TCR beta chain stems from a study of T-cell memory formation after mild COVID-19. Regarding the study as a whole: Balance between CD4 and CD8 was seen in clones contracting day 15 to 85, and a CD4+ lean was seen in later expanders.

CDR3 length: 14 amino acids. V trimming: 6 bases; J trimming: 3 bases; junction bases outside the gene matches: 7. CDR1 is SEHNR, CDR2 FQNEAQ, per germline (reference sequence). A 5'RACE reaction primed in the constant segment made cDNA libraries of TCR alpha and TCR beta, and these carried sample barcodes and UMIs. TCRdb itself ran the 5' RACE reads through MiXCR, one entry per CDR3 protein. The sample yields 470,000 or so distinct CDR3 sequences, about 20% seen once. In the case of this clonotype: The antigen is unknown.

The V and J genes are TRBV7-9 and TRBJ2-7; TRBD2 matches at 8 bases. Sequencing input: PBMCs or a T cell subset sorted from them (not recorded which). The sequence derives from a man younger than 35 who had mild COVID-19 (a few samples of this study predate the infection). Cell type and time point are not known. CDR3 sequence (DNA): TGTGCCAGCAGTTTAACCGGGACTAGCTACGAGCAGTACTTC. The encoded protein is CASSLTGTSYEQYF.